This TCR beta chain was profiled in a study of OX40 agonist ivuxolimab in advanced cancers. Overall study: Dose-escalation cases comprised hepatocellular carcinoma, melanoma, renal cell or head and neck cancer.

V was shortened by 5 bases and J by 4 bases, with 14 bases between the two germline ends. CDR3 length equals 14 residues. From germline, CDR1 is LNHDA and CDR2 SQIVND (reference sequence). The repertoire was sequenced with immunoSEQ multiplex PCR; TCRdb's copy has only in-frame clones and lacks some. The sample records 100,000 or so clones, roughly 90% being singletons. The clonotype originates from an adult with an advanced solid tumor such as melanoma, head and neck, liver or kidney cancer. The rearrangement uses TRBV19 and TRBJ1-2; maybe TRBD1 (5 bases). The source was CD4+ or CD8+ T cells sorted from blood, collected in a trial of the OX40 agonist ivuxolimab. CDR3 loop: CASSAGTPLYGYTF. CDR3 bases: TGTGCCAGTAGTGCCGGGACTCCACTCTATGGCTACACCTTC.